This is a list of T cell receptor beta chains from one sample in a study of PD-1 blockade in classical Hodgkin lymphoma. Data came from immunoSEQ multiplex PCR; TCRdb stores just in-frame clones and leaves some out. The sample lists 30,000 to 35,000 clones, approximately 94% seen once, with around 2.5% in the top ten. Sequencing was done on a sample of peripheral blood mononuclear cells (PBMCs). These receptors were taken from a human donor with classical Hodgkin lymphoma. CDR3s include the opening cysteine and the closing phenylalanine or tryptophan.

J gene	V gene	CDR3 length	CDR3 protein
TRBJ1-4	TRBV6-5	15	CASSYSRQFNEKLFF
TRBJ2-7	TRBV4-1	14	CASSHRTGYGEQYF
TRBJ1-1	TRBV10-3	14	CAIRGVGLNTEAFF
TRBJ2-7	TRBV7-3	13	CASSQGTGSEQYF
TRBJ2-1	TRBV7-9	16	CASSFPVALSYNEQFF
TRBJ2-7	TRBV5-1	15	CASSLGLLSSYEQYF
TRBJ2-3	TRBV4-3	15	CASSKRDYFTDTQYF
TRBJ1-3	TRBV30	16	CAWSVGSGFSGNTIYF
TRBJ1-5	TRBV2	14	CASRVEGSFEPQHF
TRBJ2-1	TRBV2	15	CASRLAGGFLNEQFF
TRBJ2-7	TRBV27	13	CASSLRGGGEQYF
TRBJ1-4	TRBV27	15	CASSLSGRPYEKLFF
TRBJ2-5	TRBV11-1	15	CASSLFMEYQETQYF
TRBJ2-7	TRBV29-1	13	CSVPGTSSYEQYF
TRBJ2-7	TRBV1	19	CTSSQDLRTGEFMGYEQYF
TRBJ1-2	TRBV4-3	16	CASSQDLSPSAYGYTF
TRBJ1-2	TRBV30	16	CAWSVRLDTSNYGYAF
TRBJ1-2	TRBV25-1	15	CASSTRQGKNYGYTF
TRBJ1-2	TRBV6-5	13	CASGGLAGYGYTF
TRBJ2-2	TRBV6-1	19	CASSEPGTGDLANTGELFF
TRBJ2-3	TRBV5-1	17	CASSRSGGVAEGDTQYF
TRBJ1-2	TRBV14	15	CASSQDNRGGRGYTF